Shown below are 15 T cell receptor beta chains from a single sample sequenced in a study of blood T cells in healthy people across ages. Sample-barcoded 5' priming and a J-beta primer mix drove a second PCR of about 6 to 12 cycles. Each CDR3 protein is one row after TCRdb ran MiXCR on the 5' RACE reads. In the table there are fewer than 2,000,000 distinct CDR3 sequences, about 39% of which are singletons. The sequenced sample was blood. These receptors were obtained from a human donor in good health.

This chain links TRBV24-1 with TRBJ1-2; D is ambiguous. Germline V CDR1 and CDR2: KGHDR, SFDVKD. Deletions cut 1 base from V and 6 bases from J, with 5 bases between. This CDR3 contains 12 residues. The CDR3 DNA sequence: TGTGCCACCAGTGATTTAACACATGGCTACACCTTC. Translating it yields CATSDLTHGYTF.

This clonotype was seen only a few times. This chain links TRBV11-2 with TRBJ1-4, with 8 bases that match TRBD1. Germline assignment: CDR1 SGHAT and CDR2 FQNNGV. The CDR3 consists of 15 residues. Trimming took 3 bases from V and 1 from J; bases not matched to a gene: 1. The CDR3 region is CASSLTGETNEKLFF. The CDR3 nucleotides are TGTGCCAGCAGCTTGACAGGGGAAACTAATGAAAAACTGTTTTTT. Full variable domain (outside the CDR3, taken from reference TRBV11-2 and TRBJ1-4): EAGVAQSPRYKIIEKRQSVAFWCNPISGHATLYWYQQILGQGPKLLIQFQNNGVVDDSQLPKDRFSAERLKGVDSTLKIQPAKLEDSAVYLCASSLTGETNEKLFFGSGTQLSVL.

This clonotype was seen once. The chain couples TRBV28 to TRBJ1-2, with a weak D call TRBD1 (6 bases). Per the germline V gene, CDR1 is MDHEN and CDR2 is SYDVKM. Between the trimmed V and J ends, which lost 4 bases and 5 bases, there was a span of 17 bases. The CDR3 extends over 15 amino acids. CDR3 in DNA: TGTGCCAGCAGTTCGGGGGGCCCAGGGAAATATGGCTACACCTTC. This translates into CASSSGGPGKYGYTF.

The chain couples TRBV9 to TRBJ2-7; D perhaps matches TRBD2 (5 bases). Trimming removed 0 bases at V and 1 base at J, with 11 bases between. The CDR3 covers 15 residues. CDR1 is SGDLS and CDR2 is YYNGEE in the germline V gene. CDR3 loop: CASSVASGLSYEQYF. The CDR3 DNA reads TGTGCCAGCAGCGTAGCTTCGGGGTTGTCCTACGAGCAGTACTTC.

This chain joins TRBV5-1 and TRBJ2-7; D is possibly TRBD2 (5 bases). Germline CDR1 SGHRS, CDR2 YFSETQ. The CDR3 contains 14 residues. V shed 4 bases and J shed 4 bases, with 15 bases lying between them. The DNA for the CDR3 is TGCGCCAGCAGCATCCGGGATCCATCGTACGAGCAGTACTTC. Translation gives CASSIRDPSYEQYF.

This chain uses TRBV7-2 with TRBJ1-6; no firm D call. The CDR3 loop spans 15 amino acids. Germline loops: CDR1 SGHTA, CDR2 FQGNSA. The V gene lost 5 bases and the J gene lost 0 bases, with 8 bases spanning the gap. Here the CDR3 DNA reads TGTGCCAGCAGCAATATGAGCTCCTATAATTCACCCCTCCACTTT. The encoded protein is CASSNMSSYNSPLHF.

The gene calls are TRBV19 and TRBJ2-1; D is undetermined. Germline-derived CDR1 and CDR2 are LNHDA and SQIVND (reference sequence). V dropped 6 bases and J dropped 5 bases, with 11 bases sitting between them. This CDR3 is built from 13 residues. The chain's CDR3 is CASSLNKNNEQFF. CDR3 nucleotide sequence: TGTGCCAGTAGCCTCAACAAGAACAATGAGCAGTTCTTC.

J is TRBJ1-4 and V is TRBV6-6; TRBD1 matches at 7 bases. This CDR3 has 12 amino acids. Germline values: CDR1 MNHNY, CDR2 SVGAGI (reference sequence). V lost 7 bases to trimming and J lost 6 bases; unmatched junction nucleotides: 2. The chain's CDR3 is CASNQGDEKLFF. Here the CDR3 DNA reads TGTGCCAGCAACCAGGGGGATGAAAAACTGTTTTTT.

This chain links TRBV3-1 with TRBJ1-3; D unclear. Trimming took off 6 bases at V and 2 bases at J, with 20 bases between the two ends. Germline loops: CDR1 LGHDT, CDR2 YNNKEL (reference sequence). The CDR3 covers 17 residues. The CDR3 DNA reads as TGTGCCAGCAGTCTACGGGAGGTCCACTTGACTGGAAACACCATATATTTT. As protein: CASSLREVHLTGNTIYF.

The rearrangement links TRBV20-1 to TRBJ1-1; no clear D gene. The CDR3 is 14 residues long. The V and J ends lost 5 bases and 0 bases respectively, with 13 bases between them. The V gene's germline CDR1 is DFQATT and CDR2 SNEGSKA (reference sequence). CDR3 DNA sequence: TGCAGTGCTTCCTCAAGAGGATTGAACACTGAAGCTTTCTTT. This translates into CSASSRGLNTEAFF.

This clonotype has at least ten counts. V and J are TRBV4-2 and TRBJ2-1, with D possibly TRBD2 on 6 matching bases. Germline CDR1 is LGHNA and CDR2 is YNFKEQ. Trimming took off 1 base at V and 0 bases at J, with 13 bases between the two ends. There are 17 residues in the CDR3. The CDR3 coding sequence is TGTGCCAGCAGCCAAGGCGGTGACGGGAGCTCCTACAATGAGCAGTTCTTC. It translates to CASSQGGDGSSYNEQFF.

This chain joins TRBV11-1 and TRBJ2-7; 8 bases are a match to TRBD1. The germline V gene has CDR1 SGHAT and CDR2 FQDESV (reference sequence). Germline trimming cut 2 bases from V and 3 bases from J; bases unmatched to any gene: 9. The CDR3 is made up of 16 amino acids. In DNA, the CDR3 is TGTGCCAGCAGCTTATCCCCCAGGACAGGGCTCTACGAGCAGTACTTC. This translates into CASSLSPRTGLYEQYF.

V is TRBV3-1 and J is TRBJ2-7; D perhaps matches TRBD1 (5 bases). CDR3 size: 14 residues. Germline CDR1 LGHDT, CDR2 YNNKEL (reference sequence). Trimming cost V 0 bases and J 4 bases, with 10 bases left between them. The CDR3 nucleotides are TGTGCCAGCAGCCAAGATATGGGGCGGTACGAGCAGTACTTC. It yields the protein CASSQDMGRYEQYF.

The chain uses TRBV6-2 or TRBV6-3 and TRBJ2-4; the match to TRBD2 covers 13 bases. The J call is uncertain, as TRBJ2-7 better fits the DNA end. Germline V gene lookup returns CDR1 MNHEY and CDR2 SVGEGT. CDR3 length equals 18 residues. In DNA form, the CDR3 reads TGTGCCAGCAGAACTACCGGGACTAGCGGGGCCAGGAGTTACGAGCAGTACTTC. Translating gives CASRTTGTSGARSYEQYF.

In the case of this clonotype: One base away lies a much larger clone, so this may be a sequencing read error. The chain couples TRBV12-3 or TRBV12-4 to TRBJ2-6; 9 bases are shared with TRBD2. The CDR3 consists of 15 residues. The chain's CDR3 is CTSGGRFSGANVLTF. CDR3 DNA sequence: TGTACCAGCGGGGGGAGGTTCTCTGGGGCCAACGTCCTGACTTTC.